Each of the 29 T cell receptor beta chains below was sequenced from the same sample in a study of CD8+CD57+ T cells in acquired aplastic anemia. Investigators profiled TCR beta VDJ and CDR3 from genomic DNA template. TCRdb ran MiXCR on the reads and lists one entry per CDR3 protein. This sample has more than 150,000 distinct CDR3 sequences; 45% to 60% occur once, and the top ten carry over 10%. In patients chosen for sequencing, flow cytometry had shown CD8+CD57+ cell expansion. The sample was sorted CD4+, CD8+, or CD8+CD57+ T cells (not recorded which) from PBMCs. The receptor set was obtained from a human donor with aplastic anemia.

This clonotype was counted ten times or more. CDR3 region: CATSRGRPNEKLFF. The DNA of the CDR3 is TGTGCCACCAGCCGTGGCCGGCCCAATGAAAAACTGTTTTTT. This chain joins TRBV15 and TRBJ1-4; D remains unclear. The V end was cut by 5 bases, the J end by 5 bases, with 12 bases between. This CDR3 has 14 residues. Germline V gene lookup returns CDR1 LNHNV and CDR2 YYDKDF (reference sequence). Complete variable domain (other parts from reference TRBV15 and TRBJ1-4): DAMVIQNPRYQVTQFGKPVTLSCSQTLNHNVMYWYQQKSSQAPKLLFHYYDKDFNNEADTPDNFQSRRPNTSFCFLDIRSPGLGDTAMYLCATSRGRPNEKLFFGSGTQLSVL.

In this sample, this clonotype turned up a few times. V gene TRBV15 combines with J gene TRBJ2-6; possible D gene TRBD2, 5 bases. The length of the CDR3 is 16 residues. V gave up 0 bases and J gave up 4 bases, with 10 bases separating them. Germline V CDR1 and CDR2: LNHNV, YYDKDF (reference sequence). CDR3 in DNA: TGTGCCACCAGCAGAGATCTCGGGGTGGGGGCCAACGTCCTGACTTTC. Amino acids: CATSRDLGVGANVLTF. Full variable domain (outside the CDR3, taken from reference TRBV15 and TRBJ2-6): DAMVIQNPRYQVTQFGKPVTLSCSQTLNHNVMYWYQQKSSQAPKLLFHYYDKDFNNEADTPDNFQSRRPNTSFCFLDIRSPGLGDTAMYLCATSRDLGVGANVLTFGAGSRLTVL.

The CDR3 DNA reads TGTGCCAGCAAGAGGGAAGATGAAAAACTGTTTTTT. Amino acids: CASKREDEKLFF. V and J are TRBV3-1 and TRBJ1-4; D remains unclear. Trimming shortened V by 7 bases and J by 6 bases, and 9 bases separated the two germline ends. From germline, CDR1 is LGHDT and CDR2 YNNKEL (reference sequence). This CDR3 comprises 12 residues.

In its sample, this clonotype is medium-sized (0.01 to 0.1%). This chain links TRBV19 with TRBJ2-7, with 7 positions matching TRBD2. This CDR3 is 14 amino acids long. J gave up 5 bases and V 5 bases, and 9 bases lay outside the gene matches. CDR1 LNHDA and CDR2 SQIVND come from the germline V gene (reference sequence). CDR3 DNA: TGTGCCAGTAGTGACCTCGGGAGGTTCCACGAGCAGTACTTC. Translated: CASSDLGRFHEQYF.

V and J are TRBV7-2 and TRBJ2-3; possible D gene TRBD1, 5 bases. Per the germline V gene, CDR1 is SGHTA and CDR2 is FQGNSA. This CDR3 has 14 amino acids. V gave up 0 bases and J gave up 7 bases, with 11 bases separating them. The CDR3 reads CASSLAIGAYTQYF. The CDR3 DNA reads as TGTGCCAGCAGCTTAGCGATTGGGGCTTATACGCAGTATTTT.

V gene TRBV6-5 combines with J gene TRBJ1-1; D not resolved. V dropped 0 bases and J dropped 2 bases, with 16 bases sitting between them. The CDR3 covers 17 residues. Germline values: CDR1 MNHEY, CDR2 SVGAGI. CDR3 amino acids: CASSYSSGGSFNTEAFF. CDR3 coding DNA: TGTGCCAGCAGTTACTCGTCGGGCGGGTCGTTCAACACTGAAGCTTTCTTT.

The chain uses TRBV10-3 and TRBJ2-2; no definite D call. The V end lost 7 bases, the J end lost 6 bases, and 18 bases lay between the germline ends. Germline V gene lookup returns CDR1 ENHRY and CDR2 SYGVKD. The CDR3 totals 15 residues. The chain's CDR3 is CAIKNSVVAAGELFF. CDR3 nucleotides: TGTGCCATCAAAAACAGTGTAGTGGCGGCCGGGGAGCTGTTTTTT.

The V gene is TRBV19, the J gene TRBJ1-1, with D unclear. This CDR3 comprises 14 residues. The germline V gene has CDR1 LNHDA and CDR2 SQIVND (reference sequence). V lost 3 bases and J 2 bases, leaving 10 bases between the germline ends. The CDR3 loop reads CASSMRSFNTEAFF. CDR3 in DNA: TGTGCCAGTAGTATGCGGTCATTTAACACTGAAGCTTTCTTT.

The chain links TRBV29-1 to TRBJ2-3; TRBD2 matches at 7 bases. The CDR3 runs 13 residues. Germline assignment: CDR1 SQVTM and CDR2 ANQGSEA. V gave up 4 bases and J gave up 4 bases; unmatched junction bases: 5. This CDR3 reads CSVVAGVADTQYF. In DNA, the CDR3 is TGCAGCGTTGTTGCGGGAGTGGCAGATACGCAGTATTTT.

The V and J genes are TRBV7-6 and TRBJ1-3; tentative D call: TRBD1 (5 bases). Germline values: CDR1 SGHVS, CDR2 FNYEAQ. V was trimmed by 8 bases and J by 5 bases, leaving 7 bases between them. CDR3 length equals 11 residues. The CDR3 region is CASGGRNTIYF. Here the CDR3 DNA reads TGTGCCAGCGGGGGTCGAAACACCATATATTTT. Full variable domain (remainder filled in from reference TRBV7-6 and TRBJ1-3): GAGVSQSPRYKVTKRGQDVALRCDPISGHVSLYWYRQALGQGPEFLTYFNYEAQQDKSGLPNDRFSAERPEGSISTLTIQRTEQRDSAMYRCASGGRNTIYFGEGSWLTVV.

This clonotype was found a few times. The V call is TRBV9, the J call TRBJ2-1, with a possible D match to TRBD1 (6 bases). V lost 4 bases and J 8 bases, leaving 13 bases between the germline ends. This CDR3 has 13 amino acids. Germline V gene lookup returns CDR1 SGDLS and CDR2 YYNGEE. In nucleotides, the CDR3 is TGTGCCAGCAGCCAACTCCAGGGGCATGAGCAGTTCTTC. This sequence encodes CASSQLQGHEQFF.

This sequence joins TRBV20-1 and TRBJ2-3, with D hard to call. There are 13 residues in the CDR3. CDR1 is DFQATT and CDR2 is SNEGSKA in the germline V gene (reference sequence). Trimming removed 3 bases at V and 0 bases at J, with 7 bases between. DNA of the CDR3: TGCAGTGCTAGTTTCCCTAGCACAGATACGCAGTATTTT. Its protein product is CSASFPSTDTQYF.

The chain links TRBV7-9 to TRBJ2-7, with D possibly TRBD1 on 6 matching bases. With 0 bases removed from V and 3 bases from J, the gap between germline ends came to 9 bases. Germline V gene data show CDR1 as SEHNR and CDR2 as FQNEAQ (reference sequence). The CDR3 length is 14 residues. As DNA, the CDR3 is TGTGCCAGCAGCTTAGCCGGGACAAACTACGAGCAGTACTTC. It specifies CASSLAGTNYEQYF. Complete variable domain (other parts from reference TRBV7-9 and TRBJ2-7): DTGVSQNPRHKITKRGQNVTFRCDPISEHNRLYWYRQTLGQGPEFLTYFQNEAQLEKSRLLSDRFSAERPKGSFSTLEIQRTEQGDSAMYLCASSLAGTNYEQYFGPGTRLTVT.

This clonotype was observed a few times. CDR3 sequence: CASSLDRSYEQYF. The CDR3 coding sequence is TGCGCCAGCAGCTTGGACAGGTCCTACGAGCAGTACTTC. The chain joins TRBV5-1 to TRBJ2-7, with a possible D match to TRBD1 (5 bases). Germline V gene sequence: CDR1 SGHRS, CDR2 YFSETQ. The CDR3 has 13 residues. The ends were cut back, 0 bases at V and 1 base at J, with 5 bases in the middle. Variable domain in full (rest from reference TRBV5-1 and TRBJ2-7): KAGVTQTPRYLIKTRGQQVTLSCSPISGHRSVSWYQQTPGQGLQFLFEYFSETQRNKGNFPGRFSGRQFSNSRSEMNVSTLELGDSALYLCASSLDRSYEQYFGPGTRLTVT.

The table lists this clonotype with many counts. The genes are TRBV2 and TRBJ2-1; 10 bases agree with TRBD1. The CDR3 totals 15 residues. Per germline, CDR1 SNHLY and CDR2 FYNNEI. J was trimmed by 6 bases and V by 4 bases; bases with no gene match: 6. Here the CDR3 DNA reads TGTGCCAGCAGTGCTCGGGGACAGGGGATCAATGAGCAGTTCTTC. Its translation is CASSARGQGINEQFF.

This clonotype was recorded once. V is TRBV20-1 and J is TRBJ1-1, with a weak D call TRBD1 (5 bases). V lost 3 bases, J lost 3 bases, and 11 bases lay in between. The V gene's germline CDR1 is DFQATT and CDR2 SNEGSKA (reference sequence). The CDR3 length is 13 residues. This CDR3 is CSASQGRDTEAFF. CDR3 bases: TGCAGTGCTAGTCAGGGAAGGGACACTGAAGCTTTCTTT.

The chain carries TRBV24-1 and TRBJ2-1; the D is unclear. CDR1 and CDR2 (germline): KGHDR, SFDVKD. This CDR3 is 15 amino acids long. The germline V and J ends were trimmed by 0 bases and 6 bases, with 11 bases remaining between them. CDR3 DNA sequence: TGTGCCACCAGTGATTTGGGGGTCGGTGCCAATGAGCAGTTCTTC. It translates to CATSDLGVGANEQFF.

The rearrangement joins TRBV10-3 to TRBJ2-3; possible D gene TRBD1, 5 bases. V lost 1 base to trimming and J lost 4 bases, with 6 bases between them. The CDR3 is made up of 13 amino acids. CDR1 and CDR2 (germline): ENHRY, SYGVKD. The CDR3 bases are TGTGCCATCAGTGAGTTGACAGCAGATACGCAGTATTTT. This encodes CAISELTADTQYF.

This clonotype was found many times. The chain joins TRBV11-1 to TRBJ2-1; 13 nucleotides agree with TRBD2. This CDR3 has 19 amino acids. With 1 base clipped from V and 1 base from J, the junction kept 7 bases outside the gene matches. CDR1 and CDR2 from the germline V gene are SGHAT and FQDESV (reference sequence). The CDR3 DNA reads TGTGCCAGCAGCTTAGTGGTACTAGCGGGGGGGCCGTCCTACAATGAGCAGTTCTTC. Encoded protein: CASSLVVLAGGPSYNEQFF.

V is TRBV2 and J is TRBJ1-5, with D perhaps matching TRBD1 (6 bases). V gave up 4 bases and J gave up 6 bases, with 10 bases separating them. The V gene's germline CDR1 is SNHLY and CDR2 FYNNEI. CDR3 size: 13 residues. CDR3 residues: CASSGDKGQPQHF. The CDR3 DNA reads TGTGCCAGCAGTGGGGACAAGGGTCAGCCCCAGCATTTT.

The V and J genes are TRBV11-1 and TRBJ2-3, with TRBD2 matching 9 bases. Germline V lookup: CDR1 SGHAT, CDR2 FQDESV (reference sequence). The CDR3 is 19 amino acids. Trimming removed 3 bases from V and 4 bases from J; junction bases left unmatched: 17. CDR3 region: CASSFSRRGGGQFADTQYF. Here the CDR3 DNA reads TGTGCCAGCAGCTTTTCGCGGCGGGGGGGCGGTCAGTTTGCAGATACGCAGTATTTT. Variable domain in full (rest from reference TRBV11-1 and TRBJ2-3): EAEVAQSPRYKITEKSQAVAFWCDPISGHATLYWYRQILGQGPELLVQFQDESVVDDSQLPKDRFSAERLKGVDSTLKIQPAELGDSAMYLCASSFSRRGGGQFADTQYFGPGTRLTVL.

The chain joins TRBV20-1 to TRBJ2-5, with D uncertain. Between the trimmed V and J ends, which lost 1 base and 1 base, there was a span of 7 bases. Looked up from germline, CDR1 is DFQATT and CDR2 is SNEGSKA (reference sequence). The CDR3 is 13 residues long. The CDR3 protein is CSARVAGQETQYF. CDR3 DNA sequence: TGCAGTGCTAGAGTCGCAGGCCAAGAGACCCAGTACTTC.

This clonotype was observed many times. The V and J genes are TRBV2 and TRBJ1-5; D possibly corresponds to TRBD1 (6 bases). V lost 6 bases to trimming and J lost 4 bases, with 10 bases between them. The germline V gene has CDR1 SNHLY and CDR2 FYNNEI. There are 13 residues in the CDR3. CDR3 loop: CASRRDTNQPQHF. In DNA, the CDR3 is TGTGCCAGCAGAAGGGACACGAATCAGCCCCAGCATTTT.

This clonotype was seen a single time. The chain links TRBV2 to TRBJ2-7, with TRBD1 matching 10 bases. Trimming cost V 8 bases and J 1 base; bases outside gene matches: 8. Germline CDR1 is SNHLY and CDR2 is FYNNEI. The CDR3 runs to 15 residues. CDR3 bases: TGTGCCAGCCTCGGGGGGACAGGGGTGTCCTACGAGCAGTACTTC. This translates into CASLGGTGVSYEQYF.

The sample holds many counts of this clonotype. The V and J genes are TRBV6-1 and TRBJ1-3, with D tentatively TRBD1 (6 bases). The CDR3 length is 13 residues. Deletions cut 10 bases from V and 0 bases from J, with 10 bases between. Germline-derived CDR1 and CDR2 are MNHNS and SASEGT. The CDR3 loop reads CATQTGSGNTIYF. In DNA form, the CDR3 reads TGTGCCACACAGACAGGCTCTGGAAACACCATATATTTT.

This clonotype has at least ten counts. The chain joins TRBV5-1 to TRBJ1-4, with TRBD1 matching 7 bases. This CDR3 is 16 amino acids long. Germline CDR1 reads SGHRS; CDR2 reads YFSETQ. J was trimmed by 0 bases and V by 1 base; bases with no gene match: 3. This chain's CDR3 is CASSLQGGATNEKLFF. As DNA, the CDR3 is TGCGCCAGCAGCTTGCAGGGGGGCGCAACTAATGAAAAACTGTTTTTT.

A single count supports this clonotype. The chain links TRBV15 to TRBJ1-3; the D is unclear. Germline lookup yields CDR1 LNHNV and CDR2 YYDKDF (reference sequence). The CDR3 covers 15 residues. Trimming pared 0 bases from V and 2 bases from J, leaving 8 bases between. CDR3 sequence: CATSRDRSPGNTIYF. CDR3 nucleotide sequence: TGTGCCACCAGCAGAGATCGCAGTCCTGGAAACACCATATATTTT.

The CDR3 loop is CATSEPGRKAFF. CDR3 coding DNA: TGTGCCACCAGTGAGCCGGGACGGAAAGCTTTCTTT. The V and J genes are TRBV24-1 and TRBJ1-1; weak D call: TRBD1 (5 bases). The CDR3 runs 12 residues. The germline V gene has CDR1 KGHDR and CDR2 SFDVKD. V was clipped by 4 bases and J by 9 bases, with 11 bases between them.

This rearrangement joins TRBV7-6 to TRBJ1-1; a weak D match, TRBD1 (5 bases). The CDR3 is made up of 17 amino acids. V shed 5 bases and J shed 6 bases, with 25 bases lying between them. Germline lookup yields CDR1 SGHVS and CDR2 FNYEAQ. The CDR3 DNA reads as TGTGCCAGCAGCCAATACCCCGAGGTGTTCGGGACGGCTGAAGCTTTCTTT. It encodes CASSQYPEVFGTAEAFF.